A single T cell receptor beta chain is shown here with its context. Its antigen is not known. This specimen comes from a study of shared clonotypes between healthy human individuals. Study details: Each donor had three CD4 naive, three CD4 memory, two CD8 naive and one CD8 memory plate. Overall study results and limits: Clonotype sharing across a few donors was observed for about 5.2% of naive CD4 clonotypes. Rarefaction demonstrated incomplete sorted-subset sequencing despite large depth.

J lost 3 bases, V lost 2 bases, and 7 bases had no gene match. This CDR3 comprises 15 residues. Germline loops: CDR1 SGHRS, CDR2 YFSETQ. The protocol was immunoSEQ multiplex PCR, while the TCRdb copy is restricted to in-frame clones and leaves out a portion. The sample lists some 1,400,000 clones; around 95% were seen once. This sequence was found in a man aged 25-40 years in good health. The sample comprised naive CD4+ T cells sorted from blood. Subset reported: CD45RA+ positively selected. The rearrangement links TRBV5-1 to TRBJ2-5; 7 bases are shared with TRBD2. The CDR3 loop reads CASSLGEGREETQYF. The CDR3 DNA reads as TGCGCCAGCAGCTTAGGGGAGGGCCGGGAAGAGACCCAGTACTTC.